Below are 31 T cell receptor beta chains sequenced from a single sample in a study of cytomegalovirus exposure and HLA in healthy donors. With 60 Vbeta and 13 Jbeta primers, the PCR was carried out. TCRdb's copy holds only in-frame clones and misses some; the assay was immunoSEQ multiplex PCR. The sample has 200,000 or so clones; 80% to 90% are singletons. The source material was PBMCs. These receptors all come from a man aged 30 to 45 in good health and CMV-seronegative.

The chain has TRBV7-3 and TRBJ1-2; TRBD1 agrees at 8 bases. The CDR3 is 12 residues long. Germline V gene data show CDR1 as SGHTA and CDR2 as FQGTGA. The V gene end was trimmed by 5 bases and the J gene end by 7 bases; junction bases not matched to a gene: 3. CDR3 sequence reads: CASSPGTGGYTF. CDR3 sequence (DNA): TGTGCCAGCAGCCCCGGGACAGGTGGCTACACCTTC.

The DNA of the CDR3 is TGTGCCATCAGTGAATCCGGACAGGCGGGTGAGCAGTTCTTC. Its translation is CAISESGQAGEQFF. This sequence joins TRBV10-3 and TRBJ2-1; 7 nucleotides align to TRBD1. V lost 3 bases to trimming and J lost 9 bases; unmatched junction nucleotides: 8. CDR3 length: 14 residues. The germline gives CDR1 ENHRY, CDR2 SYGVKD.

The rearrangement uses TRBV6-1 and TRBJ1-2; D gene ambiguous. This CDR3 is 14 amino acids long. In germline, CDR1 is MNHNS, CDR2 SASEGT. V lost 2 bases and J 8 bases, leaving 15 bases between the germline ends. The CDR3 is CASSEHRALLGYTF. The CDR3 coding sequence is TGTGCCAGCAGTGAACATAGAGCCCTCTTGGGCTACACCTTC.

The rearrangement uses TRBV7-3 and TRBJ2-2; TRBD2 matches 9 bases. V dropped 3 bases and J dropped 2; count of bases not matched to a gene: 4. The CDR3 contains 16 residues. Germline values: CDR1 SGHTA, CDR2 FQGTGA. DNA for the CDR3: TGTGCCAGCAGCTTGGGCGGGGGGGCCAACACCGGGGAGCTGTTTTTT. Protein sequence: CASSLGGGANTGELFF.

The V and J genes are TRBV18 and TRBJ1-2, with D possibly matching TRBD1 (6 bases). Germline V CDR1 and CDR2: KGHSH, LQKENI. V was cut by 4 bases and J by 5 bases, with 14 bases left in between. CDR3 length: 14 amino acids. The CDR3 here is CASSLWDTTYGYTF. CDR3 sequence (DNA): TGTGCCAGCTCACTTTGGGACACCACTTATGGCTACACCTTC.

This chain uses TRBV5-1 with TRBJ1-2, with D maybe TRBD1 (5 bases). CDR1 SGHRS and CDR2 YFSETQ come from the germline V gene. CDR3 length: 14 amino acids. Trimming left V 7 bases short and J 6 bases short, with 19 bases between. The CDR3 is CASGGYGGENGYTF. CDR3 coding DNA: TGCGCCAGCGGCGGGTACGGAGGGGAAAATGGCTACACCTTC.

The J gene is TRBJ2-7, the V gene TRBV7-9, with D tentatively TRBD1 (5 bases). The V end lost 7 bases, the J end lost 0 bases, and 16 bases lay between the germline ends. This CDR3 contains 15 residues. CDR1 and CDR2 from the germline V gene are SEHNR and FQNEAQ (reference sequence). The CDR3 here is CASTPGAASSYEQYF. CDR3 coding DNA: TGTGCCAGCACCCCTGGGGCAGCCAGCTCCTACGAGCAGTACTTC.

The CDR3 here is CASSVIADTGELFF. The CDR3 DNA reads TGCGCCAGCAGTGTAATAGCGGACACCGGGGAGCTGTTTTTT. The V and J genes are TRBV5-1 and TRBJ2-2; perhaps TRBD2 as D (6 bases). Germline V gene lookup returns CDR1 SGHRS and CDR2 YFSETQ. The CDR3 contains 14 residues. Trimming shortened V by 5 bases and J by 3 bases, and 11 bases separated the two germline ends.

The rearrangement joins TRBV16 to TRBJ1-1; TRBD1 agrees at 8 bases. Germline CDR1 is KGHSY and CDR2 is FQNENV. Trimming took 4 bases from V and 1 from J; bases not matched to a gene: 8. This CDR3 comprises 16 residues. The CDR3 DNA sequence: TGTGCCAGCAGCCCGCCAGGGACAGGTCGGAACACTGAAGCTTTCTTT. Its translation: CASSPPGTGRNTEAFF.

The chain recombines TRBV28 with TRBJ2-5; a possible D gene is TRBD2 (5 bases). The CDR3 loop spans 12 amino acids. CDR1 is MDHEN and CDR2 is SYDVKM in the germline V gene. Between the trimmed V and J ends, which lost 2 bases and 8 bases, there was a span of 9 bases. The CDR3 DNA reads TGTGCCAGCAGTTTACGGGGTTCTACCCAGTACTTC. Translation: CASSLRGSTQYF.

The chain is built from TRBV6-1 and TRBJ2-7, with unresolved D. V lost 4 bases and J 3 bases, leaving 7 bases between the germline ends. CDR3 length equals 12 residues. Germline V gene sequence: CDR1 MNHNS, CDR2 SASEGT. The CDR3 loop reads CASSVSGYEQYF. For the CDR3, the DNA is TGTGCCAGCAGTGTTTCCGGCTACGAGCAGTACTTC.

About this clone: An end of the junction does not agree with germline; a read error may underlie this. Different DNA sequences within this sample yield the same CDR3. The CDR3 is CASSLASSPLHF. Here the CDR3 DNA reads TGTGCCAGCAGCTTAGCTAGTTCACCCCTCCACTTC. The chain couples TRBV7-8 to TRBJ1-6; D uncertain. Germline-derived CDR1 and CDR2 are SGHVS and FQNEAQ. This CDR3 is 12 amino acids long. Based on the CDR3 plus reference TRBV7-8 and TRBJ1-6, the full variable domain is GAGVSQSPRYKVAKRGQDVALRCDPISGHVSLFWYQQALGQGPEFLTYFQNEAQLDKSGLPSDRFFAERPEGSVSTLKIQRTQQEDSAVYLCASSLASSPLHFGNGTRLTVT.

The V gene is TRBV7-2, the J gene TRBJ2-3; 8 bases align to TRBD2. This CDR3 region has 16 residues. Trimming cost V 4 bases and J 0 bases; bases outside gene matches: 6. The germline CDR1 and CDR2 sequences are SGHTA and FQGNSA. The DNA for the CDR3 is TGTGCCAGCAGCTCCGGCGGGGGGCCAAGCACAGATACGCAGTATTTT. This encodes CASSSGGGPSTDTQYF. The full variable domain, rest sourced from reference TRBV7-2 and TRBJ2-3, is GAGVSQSPSNKVTEKGKDVELRCDPISGHTALYWYRQSLGQGLEFLIYFQGNSAPDKSGLPSDRFSAERTGGSVSTLTIQRTQQEDSAVYLCASSSGGGPSTDTQYFGPGTRLTVL.

The rearrangement uses TRBV9 and TRBJ2-7; 9 nucleotides line up with TRBD1. The CDR3 runs 18 residues. Trimming at V came to 2 bases and at J to 1 base, leaving 13 bases not matched to a gene. Germline V gene data show CDR1 as SGDLS and CDR2 as YYNGEE. CDR3 sequence (DNA): TGTGCCAGCAGCGTCCCGGGACAGGGCCTCACTCTATCCTACGAGCAGTACTTC. Encoded protein: CASSVPGQGLTLSYEQYF.

This chain links TRBV29-1 with TRBJ1-6; weak D call: TRBD1 (5 bases). CDR1 SQVTM and CDR2 ANQGSEA come from the germline V gene. V was clipped by 6 bases and J by 0 bases, with 12 bases between them. CDR3 length equals 15 residues. The chain's CDR3 is CSVMTDASYNSPLHF. As DNA, the CDR3 is TGCAGCGTAATGACAGACGCCTCCTATAATTCACCCCTCCACTTT.

The V call is TRBV5-4, the J call TRBJ1-6; D gene uncertain. This CDR3 has 13 residues. Trimming left V 4 bases short and J 8 bases short, with 10 bases between. In germline, CDR1 is SGHNT, CDR2 YYREEE (reference sequence). As DNA, the CDR3 is TGTGCCAGCAGCGGGCGCGGGGATTCACCCCTCCACTTT. It yields the protein CASSGRGDSPLHF.

The chain employs TRBV2 and TRBJ1-5, with 10 positions matching TRBD1. V was clipped by 6 bases and J by 3 bases; unmatched bases: 5. Germline V gene data show CDR1 as SNHLY and CDR2 as FYNNEI. CDR3 length: 15 residues. The CDR3 sequence is CASSSTGGINQPQHF. The CDR3 bases are TGTGCCAGCAGCTCGACAGGGGGCATCAATCAGCCCCAGCATTTT.

The rearrangement uses TRBV5-4 and TRBJ2-5; a weak D match, TRBD2 (5 bases). Trimming took off 4 bases at V and 5 bases at J, with 15 bases between the two ends. This CDR3 has 14 residues. CDR1 and CDR2 from the germline V gene are SGHNT and YYREEE (reference sequence). The CDR3 DNA is TGTGCCAGCAGCGACGGGCCTAGCTGGGAGACCCAGTACTTC. This codes for CASSDGPSWETQYF.

About this clone: Its ends do not fully match the called genes, so a read error is possible. V gene TRBV7-2 combines with J gene TRBJ2-6; 8 bases map to TRBD2. Germline CDR1 is SGHTA and CDR2 is FQGNSA. The CDR3 runs to 16 residues. CDR3 sequence (DNA): TGTGCCAGCAGCTTACAAGTCTCGGGGGGGGCCAGCGTCCTGACTTTC. As protein: CASSLQVSGGASVLTF.

This clone was picked up a small number of times. The chain couples TRBV5-1 to TRBJ2-7; 10 bases are a match to TRBD1. The CDR3 is 18 amino acids. In germline, CDR1 is SGHRS, CDR2 YFSETQ. V lost 4 bases, J lost 9 bases, and 22 bases stayed unmatched. The CDR3 coding sequence is TGCGCCAGCAGCCCCGACTGGGTAGACAGGGGGCTACGGCTTGGGCAGTACTTC. Translated, it gives CASSPDWVDRGLRLGQYF.

The chain has TRBV7-8 and TRBJ1-6; no clear D. Per the germline V gene, CDR1 is SGHVS and CDR2 is FQNEAQ. Trimming removed 1 base from V and 0 bases from J, with 10 bases in between. CDR3 length: 17 amino acids. The CDR3 DNA is TGTGCCAGCAGCTTAGTTGTAGGACTCTCCTATAATTCACCCCTCCACTTT. Its protein product is CASSLVVGLSYNSPLHF.

This chain connects TRBV11-2 to TRBJ2-7; D remains unclear. This CDR3 is built from 15 residues. The V gene lost 3 bases and the J gene lost 2 bases, with 14 bases spanning the gap. CDR1 is SGHAT, CDR2 FQNNGV, per germline. CDR3 loop: CASSFSPGSPYEQYF. CDR3 sequence (DNA): TGTGCCAGCAGCTTCTCCCCCGGGTCGCCCTACGAGCAGTACTTC.

CDR3 amino acids: CASRISVTDTQYF. In DNA form, the CDR3 reads TGCGCCAGCAGGATTAGCGTCACAGATACGCAGTATTTT. The chain joins TRBV5-1 to TRBJ2-3, with D possibly TRBD2 on 5 matching bases. Deletions cut 5 bases from V and 2 bases from J, with 9 bases between. This CDR3 contains 13 residues. Germline V gene data show CDR1 as SGHRS and CDR2 as YFSETQ.

V is TRBV19 and J is TRBJ1-5; the match to TRBD1 covers 8 bases. V shed 5 bases, J shed 4 bases, and the junction held 10 bases outside the gene matches. CDR1 is LNHDA, CDR2 SQIVND, per germline (reference sequence). The CDR3 has 16 amino acids. CDR3 bases: TGTGCCAGTAGTGCGACCCGGACAGGGTGGAATCAGCCCCAGCATTTT. It yields the protein CASSATRTGWNQPQHF. Based on the CDR3 plus reference TRBV19 and TRBJ1-5, the full variable domain is DGGITQSPKYLFRKEGQNVTLSCEQNLNHDAMYWYRQDPGQGLRLIYYSQIVNDFQKGDIAEGYSVSREKKESFPLTVTSAQKNPTAFYLCASSATRTGWNQPQHFGDGTRLSIL.

The chain combines TRBV4-1 with TRBJ1-4; TRBD1 is a possible D gene (6 bases). V was trimmed by 0 bases and J by 4 bases, leaving 12 bases between them. Germline V gives CDR1 MGHRA, CDR2 YSYEKL. This CDR3 has 16 residues. CDR3 amino acids: CASSQEGGPVNEKLFF. CDR3 bases: TGCGCCAGCAGCCAAGAGGGGGGGCCCGTTAATGAAAAACTGTTTTTT.

The chain recombines TRBV7-9 with TRBJ1-5; D unclear. Germline V gene data show CDR1 as SEHNR and CDR2 as FQNEAQ (reference sequence). The CDR3 covers 14 residues. V lost 5 bases and J 2 bases, leaving 10 bases between the germline ends. The CDR3 region is CASSTNSRNQPQHF. The DNA for the CDR3 is TGTGCCAGCAGCACGAACTCCCGCAATCAGCCCCAGCATTTT.

The chain links TRBV5-6 to TRBJ2-7; D is perhaps TRBD2 (7 bases). The V and J ends lost 6 bases and 6 bases respectively, with 16 bases between them. Germline CDR1 SGHDT, CDR2 YYEEEE. The CDR3 totals 13 residues. The CDR3 DNA reads TGTGCCAGCATCTCTCGGGGGGCTATCGAGCAGTACTTC. It encodes CASISRGAIEQYF.

This chain connects TRBV28 to TRBJ1-2, with D unclear. The V end lost 3 bases, the J end lost 2 bases, and 13 bases lay between the germline ends. In germline, CDR1 is MDHEN, CDR2 SYDVKM. This CDR3 is 15 amino acids long. CDR3 nucleotides: TGTGCCAGCAGTTTCGGTTTACCCCAAAACTATGGCTACACCTTC. Translation: CASSFGLPQNYGYTF.

The chain has TRBV4-3 and TRBJ2-2; TRBD2 might be the D (6 bases). Trimming cost V 4 bases and J 6 bases, with 15 bases left between them. Germline-derived CDR1 and CDR2 are LGHNA and YSLEER. The CDR3 has 15 amino acids. CDR3 coding DNA: TGCGCCAGCAGCCCTGCTAAAACTAGCTCCGGGGAGCTGTTTTTT. The encoded protein is CASSPAKTSSGELFF.

The chain recombines TRBV6-5 with TRBJ2-7, with D hard to call. CDR1 and CDR2 from the germline V gene are MNHEY and SVGAGI. CDR3 size: 15 residues. V shed 0 bases and J shed 3 bases, with 12 bases lying between them. The CDR3 nucleotides are TGTGCCAGCAGTTACTCTCCCACTGGTAACTACGAGCAGTACTTC. Its protein product is CASSYSPTGNYEQYF.

The chain employs TRBV5-4 and TRBJ2-1; possibly TRBD2 for D (6 bases). Germline CDR1 is SGHNT and CDR2 is YYREEE (reference sequence). The CDR3 is 12 amino acids. Trimming removed 5 bases at V and 14 bases at J, with 17 bases between. CDR3 sequence (DNA): TGTGCCAGCAGGATGGGGGGTCTATCTGAGTTCTTC. It codes for CASRMGGLSEFF.